The rows below give T cell receptor beta chains drawn from one sample of a study of beta chain features in type 1 diabetes. The data were produced by immunoSEQ multiplex PCR, yet TCRdb's version contains in-frame clones alone and is incomplete. The data contain 150,000 or so clones, about 9.1% of them seen just once; the ten biggest clones take up around 0.65%. Sequencing used central memory CD4+ T cells from blood. The receptors here all came from a woman aged 40 to 50 in good health. The CDR3 runs from the conserved cysteine through the conserved F or W. The D gene is left open where the match is weak. Clone size is given for some rows only: seen once, a few or many times, or a class if the clone is expanded.

clone_size,j_call,d_call,v_call,cdr3_aa,cdr3_nt
few,TRBJ2-3,TRBD2,TRBV5-1,CASSLATSSSGADTQYF,TGCGCCAGCAGCTTGGCCACTAGTTCTAGCGGGGCAGATACGCAGTATTTT
-,TRBJ2-5,TRBD1,TRBV5-4,CASTRDRGQETQYF,TGTGCCAGCACTCGGGACAGGGGGCAAGAGACCCAGTACTTC
few,TRBJ2-3,-,TRBV11-3,CASTSSGGIQYF,TGTGCCAGTACCTCGTCAGGGGGGATACAGTATTTT
few,TRBJ2-3,-,TRBV5-1,CASSPGAGLADTQYF,TGCGCCAGCAGCCCTGGGGCAGGGCTGGCAGATACGCAGTATTTT
-,TRBJ2-1,-,TRBV7-9,CASSLDFRGNEQFF,TGTGCCAGCAGCTTAGACTTCCGGGGTAATGAGCAGTTCTTC
few,TRBJ2-1,-,TRBV6-5,CASRHTMNEQFF,TGTGCCAGCAGACATACGATGAATGAGCAGTTCTTC
-,TRBJ1-6,TRBD1,TRBV6-4,CASSDGQGDNSPLHF,TGTGCCAGCAGTGACGGACAGGGCGATAATTCACCCCTCCACTTT
many,TRBJ2-3,-,TRBV7-2,CASSFATNWGTDTQYF,TGTGCCAGCAGTTTCGCGACTAATTGGGGCACAGATACGCAGTATTTT
few,TRBJ2-3,-,TRBV4-3,CASSQSSVGTDTQYF,TGCGCCAGCAGCCAATCCTCAGTGGGCACAGATACGCAGTATTTT
few,TRBJ2-1,-,TRBV7-2,CASSTGGGAYNEQFF,TGTGCCAGCAGCACGGGTGGGGGGGCTTACAATGAGCAGTTCTTC
few,TRBJ1-2,TRBD1,TRBV6-1,CATLGQGEDGYTF,TGTGCCACCCTGGGACAGGGGGAGGATGGCTACACCTTC
many,TRBJ1-6,-,TRBV6-5,CASSPGGHRRSPLHF,TGTGCCAGCAGCCCGGGGGGGCACCGCAGGTCACCCCTCCACTTT
-,TRBJ2-1,-,TRBV29-1,CSVEGPHNEQFF,TGCAGCGTTGAAGGGCCCCACAATGAGCAGTTCTTC
-,TRBJ2-5,-,TRBV15,CATSISWGGPTETQYF,TGTGCCACCAGCATCTCATGGGGGGGGCCTACAGAGACCCAGTACTTC
-,TRBJ2-2,TRBD1,TRBV2,CAIGQGDTGELFF,TGTGCCATCGGACAGGGCGATACCGGGGAGCTGTTTTTT
few,TRBJ1-2,TRBD1,TRBV7-2,CASSLEGQGSRIHF,TGTGCCAGCAGCTTAGAGGGACAGGGGAGCCGTATTCACTTC
-,TRBJ2-5,-,TRBV6-5,CASSYKAGKSETQYF,TGTGCCAGCAGTTACAAGGCAGGGAAGTCGGAGACCCAGTACTTC
few,TRBJ2-2,TRBD1,TRBV7-2,CASSPRQGVNTGELFF,TGTGCCAGCAGCCCCCGACAGGGCGTGAACACCGGGGAGCTGTTTTTT
-,TRBJ2-7,-,TRBV20-1,CSASSRYEQYF,TGCAGTGCTTCGAGTCGCTACGAGCAGTACTTC
few,TRBJ1-5,-,TRBV5-4,CASSSGILNQPQHF,TGTGCCAGCAGCTCCGGGATCCTCAATCAGCCCCAGCATTTT
few,TRBJ1-1,-,TRBV18,CASSPAWGGTEAFF,TGTGCCAGCTCACCCGCCTGGGGGGGGACTGAAGCTTTCTTT
few,TRBJ2-1,TRBD1,TRBV27,CASSETGQGHNEQFF,TGTGCCAGCAGTGAAACGGGACAGGGGCACAATGAGCAGTTCTTC
-,TRBJ2-5,-,TRBV6-5,CASSYGGGRKTQYF,TGTGCCAGCAGTTACGGAGGGGGCAGGAAGACCCAGTACTTC
-,TRBJ2-7,TRBD1,TRBV29-1,CSVEESTGGEQYF,TGCAGCGTTGAAGAGTCCACAGGGGGGGAGCAGTACTTC
few,TRBJ2-4,-,TRBV7-2,CASSLESGRAKNIQYF,TGTGCCAGCAGCTTAGAGTCCGGGAGAGCCAAAAACATTCAGTACTTC
-,TRBJ1-2,-,TRBV21-1,CASSLYGYTF,TGTGCCAGCAGCCTTTATGGCTACACCTTC
-,TRBJ2-5,-,TRBV2,CASSEVKETQYF,TGTGCCAGCAGTGAAGTAAAAGAGACCCAGTACTTC
-,TRBJ2-1,TRBD2,TRBV18,CASQAGGRHYNEQFF,TGTGCCAGCCAAGCGGGGGGCCGCCACTACAATGAGCAGTTCTTC
-,TRBJ2-5,-,TRBV9,CASSRQVSETQYF,TGTGCCAGCAGTAGGCAGGTTTCAGAGACCCAGTACTTC
few,TRBJ2-2,-,TRBV5-4,CASSSLRSGELFF,TGTGCCAGCAGCTCCCTACGATCCGGGGAGCTGTTTTTT
few,TRBJ1-2,-,TRBV27,CASSRDGINYGYTF,TGTGCCAGCAGCCGAGACGGGATAAACTATGGCTACACCTTC
-,TRBJ1-2,-,TRBV18,CASSPETGPNYGYTF,TGTGCCAGCTCCCCCGAGACAGGACCCAACTATGGCTACACCTTC
few,TRBJ1-2,-,TRBV4-2,CASSPLPAFNYGYTF,TGTGCCAGCAGCCCCCTGCCCGCGTTCAACTATGGCTACACCTTC
few,TRBJ1-1,-,TRBV7-2,CASSGQLNTEAFF,TGTGCCAGCAGCGGACAGTTGAACACTGAAGCTTTCTTT
few,TRBJ2-1,-,TRBV5-4,CASREGTGVGEQFF,TGTGCCAGCAGAGAGGGTACGGGAGTGGGGGAGCAGTTCTTC
-,TRBJ2-3,TRBD2,TRBV18,CASSPPGLALTDTQYF,TGTGCCAGCTCACCACCGGGACTAGCCCTCACAGATACGCAGTATTTT
few,TRBJ1-6,TRBD1,TRBV6-1,CASSSETGFDSPLHF,TGTGCCAGCAGTTCCGAGACAGGGTTTGATTCACCCCTCCACTTT
many,TRBJ1-2,-,TRBV23-1,CASSQSQDLSSYGYTF,TGCGCCAGCAGTCAATCCCAGGATCTTTCCTCTTATGGCTACACCTTC
-,TRBJ2-3,TRBD2,TRBV7-7,CASSKLAGFTDTQYF,TGTGCCAGCAGCAAACTAGCGGGGTTCACAGATACGCAGTATTTT
few,TRBJ1-4,-,TRBV2,CASSEEEGVAEKLFF,TGTGCCAGCAGTGAAGAAGAGGGCGTGGCTGAAAAACTGTTTTTT
-,TRBJ1-3,-,TRBV5-4,CASSLQGSGNTIYF,TGTGCCAGCAGCTTGCAGGGCTCTGGAAACACCATATATTTT
many,TRBJ1-1,-,TRBV7-8,CASSSTARGWNTEAFF,TGTGCCAGCAGCTCAACCGCCAGGGGTTGGAACACTGAAGCTTTCTTT
-,TRBJ1-5,-,TRBV11-2,CASKMQGDNQPQHF,TGTGCCAGCAAGATGCAAGGGGACAATCAGCCCCAGCATTTT
-,TRBJ2-1,-,TRBV5-4,CASSYRVLEEQFF,TGTGCCAGCAGTTACCGGGTACTCGAAGAGCAGTTCTTC
few,TRBJ1-1,TRBD1,TRBV27,CASKRQGAGTEAFF,TGTGCCAGCAAAAGACAGGGGGCGGGGACTGAAGCTTTCTTT
few,TRBJ2-5,-,TRBV15,CATSRDSQETQYF,TGTGCCACCAGCAGGGACAGCCAAGAGACCCAGTACTTC
-,TRBJ2-7,-,TRBV5-8,CASSLAQGPGEQYF,TGTGCCAGCAGCTTGGCACAGGGCCCAGGCGAGCAGTACTTC
-,TRBJ1-4,-,TRBV25-1,CASSDDRNNEKLFF,TGTGCCAGCAGTGACGACAGGAATAATGAAAAACTGTTTTTT